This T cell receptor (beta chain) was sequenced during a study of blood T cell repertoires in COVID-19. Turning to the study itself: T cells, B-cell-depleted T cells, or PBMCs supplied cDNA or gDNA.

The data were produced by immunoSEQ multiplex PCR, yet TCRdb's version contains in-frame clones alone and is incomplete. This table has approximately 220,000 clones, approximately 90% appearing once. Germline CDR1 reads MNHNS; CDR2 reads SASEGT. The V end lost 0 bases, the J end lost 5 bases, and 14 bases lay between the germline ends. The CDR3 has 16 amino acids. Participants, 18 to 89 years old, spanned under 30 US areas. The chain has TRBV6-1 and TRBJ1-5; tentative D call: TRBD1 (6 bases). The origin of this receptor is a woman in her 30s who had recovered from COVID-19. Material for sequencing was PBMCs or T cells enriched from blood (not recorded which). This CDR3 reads CASSEAARGADQPQHF. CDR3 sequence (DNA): TGTGCCAGCAGTGAAGCGGCCCGGGGGGCCGATCAGCCCCAGCATTTT.